The sequence of this TCR beta chain was determined in a study of blood T cell repertoires in COVID-19. Whole-study context: Samples of COVID-19 (acute and convalescent) were obtained from the United States, Italy and Spain. T cells, B-cell-depleted T cells, or PBMCs supplied cDNA or gDNA.

In the source study's methods: It was from reference gene primer amplification that nucleated cell counts were estimated. The table came from immunoSEQ multiplex PCR; TCRdb's copy has only in-frame clones and leaves some out. The D gene and trimming were derived from the DNA, and the V and J assignments and clone size from that table. The repertoire holds roughly 190,000 clones, with around 82% as singletons. The CDR3 covers 14 residues. Germline CDR1 and CDR2: LNHDA and SQIVND (reference sequence). The V end was cut by 2 bases, the J end by 1 base, with 6 bases between. The material sequenced was peripheral blood. The TCR was taken from a man aged 45-65 years with active or convalescent COVID-19. The J gene is TRBJ1-5, the V gene TRBV19; D unresolved. CDR3: CASSILRSNQPQHF. CDR3 coding DNA: TGTGCCAGTAGTATATTGAGAAGCAATCAGCCCCAGCATTTT.